The rows below give T cell receptor beta chains drawn from one sample of a study of shared clonotypes between healthy human individuals. Clones were read by immunoSEQ multiplex PCR, and TCRdb kept only the in-frame ones, dropping some. This table holds about 2,200,000 clones, approximately 94% found once. Sequencing used naive CD8+ T cells from PBMCs. The receptor set was obtained from a man aged 18 to 30 in good health. Some clones in this sample may be carry-over from other donors' samples. Each CDR3 is given with its conserved first and last residue. D genes are given only for firm matches. Rows give clone size only sometimes, using once, few, many, or a class for an expanded clone.

abundance | j_gene | v_gene | d_gene | CDR3nt | CDR3aa
. | TRBJ2-4 | TRBV27 | . | TGTGCCAGCGCTCCAGTAGGGGAAACCAAAAACATTCAGTACTTC | CASAPVGETKNIQYF
. | TRBJ2-7 | TRBV5-1 | . | TGCGCCAGCACCCCCCGCGGGGCACCCGGGACGGTGCAGTACTTC | CASTPRGAPGTVQYF
. | TRBJ2-3 | TRBV5-4 | . | TGTGCCAGCAGCCCCGCCGGCGAGGAGGATACGCAGTATTTT | CASSPAGEEDTQYF
. | TRBJ1-3 | TRBV4-1 | . | TGCGCCAGCAGCCAGATCGGAAACACCATATATTTT | CASSQIGNTIYF
. | TRBJ1-5 | TRBV20-1 | . | TGCAGTGCCGGGATTCAGCCCCAGCATTTT | CSAGIQPQHF
once | TRBJ2-3 | TRBV29-1 | TRBD2 | TGCAGCGCCGCCCGGACTAGCGGGAGTACAGATACGCAGTATTTT | CSAARTSGSTDTQYF
. | TRBJ1-3 | TRBV5-5 | TRBD1 | TGTGCCAGCAGCTTAGACGAGACAGGGGTAATCGGAAACACCATATATTTT | CASSLDETGVIGNTIYF
. | TRBJ2-7 | TRBV7-3 | . | TGTGCCAGCAGCTTAAGATCCAGCCCTACCTACGAGCAGTACTTC | CASSLRSSPTYEQYF
. | TRBJ2-6 | TRBV2 | . | TGTGCCAGCAGTGCGTGGGACTCTGGGGCCAACGTCCTGACTTTC | CASSAWDSGANVLTF
. | TRBJ2-7 | TRBV11-1 | TRBD1 | TGTGCCAGCAGCTATGACAGGGGCTCCTACGAGCAGTACTTC | CASSYDRGSYEQYF
. | TRBJ2-7 | TRBV19 | . | TGTGCCAGTAGTGAGGACAGGGAGGGCCACGAGCAGTACTTC | CASSEDREGHEQYF
. | TRBJ1-3 | TRBV6-5 | . | TGTGCCAGCAGTTACTCCGGGGTATATCCTGGAAACACCATATATTTT | CASSYSGVYPGNTIYF
few | TRBJ2-7 | TRBV5-1 | . | TGCGCCAGCAGCCTGGGAAGGCTCCCCCCAAGCAACGAGCAGTACTTC | CASSLGRLPPSNEQYF
. | TRBJ2-1 | TRBV6-5 | . | TGTGCCAGCAGTCCCAGGATGGGACCAGGGGATGAGCAGTTCTTC | CASSPRMGPGDEQFF
. | TRBJ2-7 | TRBV7-3 | TRBD2 | TGTGCCAGCAGCCACTTCGGCGGGAGCGAGCAGTACTTC | CASSHFGGSEQYF
. | TRBJ2-1 | TRBV25-1 | . | TGTGCCAGCAGTCGGATGGGGTACAGCGCTGAGCAGTTCTTC | CASSRMGYSAEQFF
. | TRBJ1-1 | TRBV30 | . | TGTGCCTGGAGTGTCGGCGGCGTCTGGGGAACTGAAGCTTTCTTT | CAWSVGGVWGTEAFF
. | TRBJ1-3 | TRBV7-2 | . | TGTGCCAGCAGCTTAGCTGTGGGCTCTGGAAACACCATATATTTT | CASSLAVGSGNTIYF
. | TRBJ1-5 | TRBV4-2 | TRBD1 | TGTGCCAGCAGCCAAGATTGGGACAGTGAGTATCAGCCCCAGCATTTT | CASSQDWDSEYQPQHF
. | TRBJ1-1 | TRBV4-2 | . | TGTGCCAGCAGCCAAGACCCCTTACCACCCAATGAAGCTTTCTTT | CASSQDPLPPNEAFF
. | TRBJ1-1 | TRBV28 | . | TGTGCCAGCAGACCCGTATGGAACACTGAAGCTTTCTTT | CASRPVWNTEAFF
. | TRBJ2-7 | TRBV5-1 | TRBD1 | TGCGCCAGCAGCTTGTATGAACAGGGGGCGCGAGAGCAGTACTTC | CASSLYEQGAREQYF
. | TRBJ2-7 | TRBV7-8 | TRBD2 | TGTGCCAGCAGTGGGACTAGTATCTACGAGCAGTACTTC | CASSGTSIYEQYF
. | TRBJ2-1 | TRBV29-1 | TRBD2 | TGCAGCGTTGAAGGACTAGCGTTCTACAATGAGCAGTTCTTC | CSVEGLAFYNEQFF
. | TRBJ1-5 | TRBV7-9 | TRBD1 | TGTGCCAGCAGCTCGGAGGACAGGCCCGATCAGCCCCAGCATTTT | CASSSEDRPDQPQHF
once | TRBJ2-1 | TRBV7-9 | . | TGTGCCAGCAGCTCCGCGAATGTTGAGCAGTTCTTC | CASSSANVEQFF
. | TRBJ1-2 | TRBV5-4 | . | TGTGCCAGCAGCTTGAGTCAGCTCAACTATGGCTACACCTTC | CASSLSQLNYGYTF
. | TRBJ2-5 | TRBV4-2 | . | TGTGCCAGCAGCCAGGAACATCAGGGGGAGACCCAGTACTTC | CASSQEHQGETQYF
. | TRBJ2-1 | TRBV11-2 | TRBD2 | TGTGCCAGCAGCCTACACCTAGAGCGGGAGGGAAGGAATGAGCAGTTCTTC | CASSLHLEREGRNEQFF
. | TRBJ2-2 | TRBV28 | . | TGTGCCAGCTCTTTTGAGCAGGCGAACACCGGGGAGCTGTTTTTT | CASSFEQANTGELFF
. | TRBJ1-1 | TRBV7-9 | . | TGTGCCAGCAGCCCCCCAGAAGGGTTGAACACTGAAGCTTTCTTT | CASSPPEGLNTEAFF
. | TRBJ2-3 | TRBV7-3 | . | TGTGCCAGCAGCTTGGTCGGGAGCACAGATACGCAGTATTTT | CASSLVGSTDTQYF
. | TRBJ1-2 | TRBV27 | . | TGTGCCAGCAGGGCAGGGTTAGGCTATGGCTACACCTTC | CASRAGLGYGYTF
. | TRBJ2-1 | TRBV28 | TRBD1 | TGTGCCAGCAGTTTAATACAGGGGAGAGATGAGCAGTTCTTC | CASSLIQGRDEQFF
. | TRBJ2-7 | TRBV5-6 | TRBD2 | TGTGCCAGCAGTCAACTAGCGGCCTACGAGCAGTACTTC | CASSQLAAYEQYF
. | TRBJ2-7 | TRBV28 | . | TGTGCCAGCAATACCCCAAGGGAGGGGGCCCACGAGCAGTACTTC | CASNTPREGAHEQYF
. | TRBJ2-1 | TRBV13 | TRBD2 | TGTGCCAGCAGCCCGGAGACTAGCGGGAGGGCCGGTGAGCAGTTCTTC | CASSPETSGRAGEQFF
. | TRBJ2-7 | TRBV9 | . | TGTGCCAGCAGCCCCAGTCCGACAGCTCTCCTTTTGCCCTACGAGCAGTACTTC | CASSPSPTALLLPYEQYF
. | TRBJ2-7 | TRBV5-3 | . | TGTGCCAGAAGCTTGGTGTTCGAGGCTCAGCAGTACTTC | CARSLVFEAQQYF
. | TRBJ2-3 | TRBV11-2 | . | TGTGCCAGCAGCTTAGTGGTCGAAGACGGCACAGATACGCAGTATTTT | CASSLVVEDGTDTQYF
. | TRBJ2-7 | TRBV6-1 | TRBD1 | TGTGCCAGCAGTGAAGTACAGGGGGCCTACGAGCAGTACTTC | CASSEVQGAYEQYF
few | TRBJ1-1 | TRBV29-1 | . | TGCAGCGTCCTCCCTTGGGGTTCCGGGGACACTGAAGCTTTCTTT | CSVLPWGSGDTEAFF
. | TRBJ2-1 | TRBV27 | . | TGTGCCAGCAGTTCGCAGGGCAGTATCAATGAGCAGTTCTTC | CASSSQGSINEQFF
. | TRBJ2-7 | TRBV16 | . | TGTGCCAGCAGCCAAGGCCAGGGAACCTACGAGCAGTACTTC | CASSQGQGTYEQYF
. | TRBJ2-7 | TRBV7-2 | . | TGTGCCAGCAGTTCCGGGGCCGGCGAGCAGTACTTC | CASSSGAGEQYF
. | TRBJ2-3 | TRBV7-8 | . | TGTGCCAGCAGCTTAGTAATGGCAGGACGCACAGATACGCAGTATTTT | CASSLVMAGRTDTQYF
. | TRBJ1-5 | TRBV30 | . | TGTGCCTGGAGTGTACTGGGTCAGCCCCAGCATTTT | CAWSVLGQPQHF
. | TRBJ2-7 | TRBV14 | . | TGTGCCAGCAGCCAAGGGCGGGAGCAGTACTTC | CASSQGREQYF
. | TRBJ1-1 | TRBV28 | . | TGTGCCAGCAGTTTGGGTCGCAGGGAAATCGCTGAAGCTTTCTTT | CASSLGRREIAEAFF
. | TRBJ1-5 | TRBV7-8 | . | TGTGCCAGCAGCTCGTTCCCGGGGGAAGATCAGCCCCAGCATTTT | CASSSFPGEDQPQHF
. | TRBJ2-7 | TRBV9 | . | TGTGCCAGCAGTCCTAGTGGGGTTTACGAGCAGTACTTC | CASSPSGVYEQYF
. | TRBJ1-6 | TRBV19 | . | TGTGCCAGTAGTATAGGGACGGCCGGATATTCACCCCTCCACTTT | CASSIGTAGYSPLHF
. | TRBJ1-4 | TRBV5-1 | TRBD1 | TGCGCCAGCAGGGACAGGGGGTCGACGGCTAATGAAAAACTGTTTTTT | CASRDRGSTANEKLFF
few | TRBJ1-1 | TRBV27 | . | TGTGCCAGCGGGTGGGGGGGTATGAACACTGAAGCTTTCTTT | CASGWGGMNTEAFF
once | TRBJ1-1 | TRBV6-5 | . | TGTGCCAGCAGTTACGGTATACAGGGGAACACTGAAGCTTTCTTT | CASSYGIQGNTEAFF
. | TRBJ2-1 | TRBV9 | . | TGTGCCAGCAGCGGCGACAGGTCTCCCAGCAGGTACAATGAGCAGTTCTTC | CASSGDRSPSRYNEQFF
. | TRBJ2-7 | TRBV13 | TRBD2 | TGTGCCAGCAGCCTCGGACTAGCAGGACACGAGCAGTACTTC | CASSLGLAGHEQYF
. | TRBJ2-3 | TRBV6-1 | TRBD2 | TGTGCCACTGTTTATTTTAGCGGGAGAACAGATACGCAGTATTTT | CATVYFSGRTDTQYF
. | TRBJ1-2 | TRBV6-1 | . | TGTGCCAGCAGTGCTCTCACTAAGGGAACAGGGCCGAGGGGCGGCTACACCTTC | CASSALTKGTGPRGGYTF
once | TRBJ2-7 | TRBV11-2 | TRBD2 | TGTGCCAGCAGCACCTTTAGCGGGAGGGCCTACGAGCAGTACTTC | CASSTFSGRAYEQYF